This T cell receptor (beta chain) was recorded in a study of cytomegalovirus exposure and HLA in healthy donors. On the study more broadly: Genotyping showed roughly 76% of some 400 donors falling in the Caucasian-associated ancestry cluster.

Findings and limits, study-wide: Productive rates of about 90% or about 30% were seen for most TCR beta V segments in an earlier analysis. Cytomegalovirus-associated TCR beta chains were listed, numbering 164.

Remarks on this clone: The target antigen is unknown.

There are 19 residues in the CDR3. J was trimmed by 3 bases and V by 1 base; bases with no gene match: 11. CDR1 and CDR2 (germline): SEHNR, FQNEAQ (reference sequence). The PCR made use of 60 Vbeta and 13 Jbeta primers. Sequencing used immunoSEQ multiplex PCR; TCRdb keeps in-frame clones, though not all of them. The sample comprises some 100,000 clones, around 69% of which are singletons, and about 16% rests with the top ten. Donors likely had unrecorded immune exposures despite being nominally healthy when sampled. The specimen was PBMCs. This clonotype was sampled from a man aged 50-59 years in good health and CMV-seropositive. This rearrangement joins TRBV7-9 to TRBJ2-2, with 10 nucleotides matching TRBD2. The CDR3 DNA follows: TGTGCCAGCAGCTTAGGGGCTAGCGGGAGCCCAGGGGACACCGGGGAGCTGTTTTTT. This translates into CASSLGASGSPGDTGELFF.